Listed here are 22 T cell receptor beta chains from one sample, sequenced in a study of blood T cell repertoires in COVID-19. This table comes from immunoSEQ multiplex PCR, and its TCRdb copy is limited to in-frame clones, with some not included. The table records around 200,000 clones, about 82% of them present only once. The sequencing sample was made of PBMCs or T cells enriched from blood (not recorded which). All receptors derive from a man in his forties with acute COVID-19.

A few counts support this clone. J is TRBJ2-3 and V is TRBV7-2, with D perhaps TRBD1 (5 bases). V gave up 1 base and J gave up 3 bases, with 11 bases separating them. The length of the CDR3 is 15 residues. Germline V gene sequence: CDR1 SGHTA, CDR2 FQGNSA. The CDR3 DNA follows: TGTGCCAGCAGCTTAGGAGACAGTTATACAGATACGCAGTATTTT. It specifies CASSLGDSYTDTQYF.

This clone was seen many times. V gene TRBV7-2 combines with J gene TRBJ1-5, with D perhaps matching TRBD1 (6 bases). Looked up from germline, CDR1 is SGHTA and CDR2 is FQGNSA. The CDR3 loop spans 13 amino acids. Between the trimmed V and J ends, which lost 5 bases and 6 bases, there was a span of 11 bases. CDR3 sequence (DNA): TGTGCCAGCAGCCCCAGGGGCGCTCAGCCCCAGCATTTT. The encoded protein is CASSPRGAQPQHF.

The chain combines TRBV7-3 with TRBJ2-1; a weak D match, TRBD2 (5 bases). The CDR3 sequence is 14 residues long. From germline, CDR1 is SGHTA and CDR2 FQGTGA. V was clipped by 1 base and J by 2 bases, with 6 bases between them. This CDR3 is CASSLMGAYNEQFF. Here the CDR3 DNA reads TGTGCCAGCAGCTTAATGGGAGCCTACAATGAGCAGTTCTTC.

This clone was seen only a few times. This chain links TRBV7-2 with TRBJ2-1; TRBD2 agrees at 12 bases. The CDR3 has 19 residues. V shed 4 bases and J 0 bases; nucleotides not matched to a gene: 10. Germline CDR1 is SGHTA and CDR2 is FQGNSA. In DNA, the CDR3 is TGTGCCAGCAGCTCCTCGACTAGCGGGAGAGGCATCTCCTACAATGAGCAGTTCTTC. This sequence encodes CASSSSTSGRGISYNEQFF.

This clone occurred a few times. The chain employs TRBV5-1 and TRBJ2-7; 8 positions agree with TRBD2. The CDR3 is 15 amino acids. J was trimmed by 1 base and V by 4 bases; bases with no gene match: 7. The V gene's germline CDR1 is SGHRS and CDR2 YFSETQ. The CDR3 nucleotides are TGCGCCAGCAGCCTCAGCGGGAGCTGGTCCTACGAGCAGTACTTC. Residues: CASSLSGSWSYEQYF.

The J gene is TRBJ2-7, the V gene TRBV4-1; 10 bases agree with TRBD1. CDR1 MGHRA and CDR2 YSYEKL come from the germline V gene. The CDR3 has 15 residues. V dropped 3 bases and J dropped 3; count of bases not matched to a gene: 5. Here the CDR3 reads CASSHGTGVGYEQYF. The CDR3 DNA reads TGCGCCAGCAGCCACGGGACAGGGGTGGGCTACGAGCAGTACTTC.

This chain's CDR3 is CASIGQGGNTIYF. In DNA, the CDR3 is TGTGCCAGCATTGGACAGGGAGGAAACACCATATATTTT. The chain links TRBV6-5 to TRBJ1-3; 8 nucleotides line up with TRBD1. The CDR3 is 13 residues long. V lost 7 bases to trimming and J lost 4 bases; unmatched junction nucleotides: 3. Germline loops: CDR1 MNHEY, CDR2 SVGAGI.

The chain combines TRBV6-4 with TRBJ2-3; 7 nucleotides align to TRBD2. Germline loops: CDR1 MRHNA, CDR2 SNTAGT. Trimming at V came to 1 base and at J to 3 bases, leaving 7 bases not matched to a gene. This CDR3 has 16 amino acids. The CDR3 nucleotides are TGTGCCAGCAGTGACTTCGGGGGAGGGCCGACAGATACGCAGTATTTT. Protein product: CASSDFGGGPTDTQYF.

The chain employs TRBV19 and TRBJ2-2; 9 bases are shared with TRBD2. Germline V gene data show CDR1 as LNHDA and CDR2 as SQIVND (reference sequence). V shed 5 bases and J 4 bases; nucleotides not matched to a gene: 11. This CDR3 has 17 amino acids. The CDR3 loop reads CASSPQAGGPITGELFF. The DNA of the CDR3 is TGTGCCAGTAGTCCCCAAGCGGGAGGCCCCATCACCGGGGAGCTGTTTTTT.

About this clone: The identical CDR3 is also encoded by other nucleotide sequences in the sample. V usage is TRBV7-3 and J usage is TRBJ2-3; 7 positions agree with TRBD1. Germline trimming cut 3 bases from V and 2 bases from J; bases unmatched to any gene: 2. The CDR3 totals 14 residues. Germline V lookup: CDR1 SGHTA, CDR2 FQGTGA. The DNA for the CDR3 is TGTGCCAGCAGCTTGACAGGGTCCACAGATACGCAGTATTTT. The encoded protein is CASSLTGSTDTQYF.

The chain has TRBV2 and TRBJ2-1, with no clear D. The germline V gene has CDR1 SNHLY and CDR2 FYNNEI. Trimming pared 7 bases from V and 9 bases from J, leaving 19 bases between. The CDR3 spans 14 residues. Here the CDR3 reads CASTPKSSVGEQFF. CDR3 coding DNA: TGTGCCAGCACCCCAAAGTCATCCGTCGGTGAGCAGTTCTTC.

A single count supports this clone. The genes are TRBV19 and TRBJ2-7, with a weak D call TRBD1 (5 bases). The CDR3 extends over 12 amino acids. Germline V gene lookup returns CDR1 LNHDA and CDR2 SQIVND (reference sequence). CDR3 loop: CGTPRAYYEQYF. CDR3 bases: TGTGGCACCCCCAGGGCCTACTACGAGCAGTACTTC. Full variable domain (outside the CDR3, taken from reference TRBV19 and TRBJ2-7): DGGITQSPKYLFRKEGQNVTLSCEQNLNHDAMYWYRQDPGQGLRLIYYSQIVNDFQKGDIAEGYSVSREKKESFPLTVTSAQKNPTAFYLCGTPRAYYEQYFGPGTRLTVT.

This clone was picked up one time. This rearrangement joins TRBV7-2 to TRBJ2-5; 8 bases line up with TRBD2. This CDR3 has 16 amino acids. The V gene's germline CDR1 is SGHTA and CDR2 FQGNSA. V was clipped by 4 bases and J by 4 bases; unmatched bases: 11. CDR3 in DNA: TGTGCCAGCAGCTGGAAGAGCGGGAGCGGGGGAGAGACCCAGTACTTC. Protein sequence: CASSWKSGSGGETQYF. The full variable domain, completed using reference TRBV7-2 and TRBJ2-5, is GAGVSQSPSNKVTEKGKDVELRCDPISGHTALYWYRQSLGQGLEFLIYFQGNSAPDKSGLPSDRFSAERTGGSVSTLTIQRTQQEDSAVYLCASSWKSGSGGETQYFGPGTRLLVL.

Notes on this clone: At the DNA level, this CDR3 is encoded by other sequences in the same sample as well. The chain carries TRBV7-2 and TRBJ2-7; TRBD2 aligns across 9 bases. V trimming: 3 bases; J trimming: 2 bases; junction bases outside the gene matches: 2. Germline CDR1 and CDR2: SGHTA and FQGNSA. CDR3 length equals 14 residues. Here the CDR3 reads CASSLTSGTYEQYF. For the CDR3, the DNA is TGTGCCAGCAGCTTGACTAGCGGAACCTACGAGCAGTACTTC.

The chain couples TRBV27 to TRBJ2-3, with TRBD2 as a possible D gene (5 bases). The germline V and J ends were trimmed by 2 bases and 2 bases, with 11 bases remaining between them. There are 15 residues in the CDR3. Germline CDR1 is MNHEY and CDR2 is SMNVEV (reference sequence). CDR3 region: CASSLGLAYTDTQYF. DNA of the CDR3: TGTGCCAGCAGTTTAGGGCTAGCCTACACAGATACGCAGTATTTT.

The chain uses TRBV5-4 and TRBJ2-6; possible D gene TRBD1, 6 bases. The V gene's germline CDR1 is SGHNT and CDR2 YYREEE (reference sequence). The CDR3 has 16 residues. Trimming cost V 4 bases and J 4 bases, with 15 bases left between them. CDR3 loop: CASSVGFGQGANVLTF. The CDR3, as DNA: TGTGCCAGCAGCGTGGGATTCGGACAGGGGGCCAACGTCCTGACTTTC.

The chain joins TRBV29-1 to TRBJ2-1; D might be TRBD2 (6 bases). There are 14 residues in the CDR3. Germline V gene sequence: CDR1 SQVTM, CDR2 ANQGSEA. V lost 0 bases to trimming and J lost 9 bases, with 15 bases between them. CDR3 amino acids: CSVEDTSRGGEQFF. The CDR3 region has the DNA TGCAGCGTTGAAGATACGTCTCGGGGAGGTGAGCAGTTCTTC.

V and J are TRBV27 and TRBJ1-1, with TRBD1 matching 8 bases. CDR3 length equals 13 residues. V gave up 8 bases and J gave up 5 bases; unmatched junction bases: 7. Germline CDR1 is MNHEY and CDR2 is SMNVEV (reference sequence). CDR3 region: CASGYQGATEAFF. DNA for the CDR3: TGTGCCAGCGGCTATCAGGGGGCAACTGAAGCTTTCTTT.

The CDR3 DNA reads as TGTGCCAGCAGCCAACGTCAGGGGGCGGATACGCAGTATTTT. This codes for CASSQRQGADTQYF. V usage is TRBV14 and J usage is TRBJ2-3, with 8 positions matching TRBD1. This CDR3 comprises 14 residues. Per germline, CDR1 SGHDN and CDR2 FVKESK. V was pared by 2 bases and J by 6 bases, with 4 bases of the junction left unmatched.

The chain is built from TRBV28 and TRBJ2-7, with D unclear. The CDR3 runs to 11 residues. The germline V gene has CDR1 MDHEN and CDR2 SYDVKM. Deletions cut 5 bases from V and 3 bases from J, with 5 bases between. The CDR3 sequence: CASSAIYEQYF. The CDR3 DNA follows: TGTGCCAGCAGTGCTATCTACGAGCAGTACTTC.

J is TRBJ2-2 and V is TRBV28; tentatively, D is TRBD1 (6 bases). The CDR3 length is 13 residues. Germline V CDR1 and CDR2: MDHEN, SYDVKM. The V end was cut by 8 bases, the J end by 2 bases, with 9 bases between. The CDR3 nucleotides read TGTGCCAGCCGAGGGGGAAACACCGGGGAGCTGTTTTTT. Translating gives CASRGGNTGELFF. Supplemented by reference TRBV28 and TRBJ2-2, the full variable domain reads DVKVTQSSRYLVKRTGEKVFLECVQDMDHENMFWYRQDPGLGLRLIYFSYDVKMKEKGDIPEGYSVSREKKERFSLILESASTNQTSMYLCASRGGNTGELFFGEGSRLTVL.

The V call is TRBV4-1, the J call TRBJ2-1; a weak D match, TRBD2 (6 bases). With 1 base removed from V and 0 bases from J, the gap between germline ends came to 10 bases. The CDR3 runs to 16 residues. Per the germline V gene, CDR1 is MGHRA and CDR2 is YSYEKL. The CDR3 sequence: CASSQVGRSSYNEQFF. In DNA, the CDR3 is TGCGCCAGCAGCCAAGTGGGGAGGAGCTCCTACAATGAGCAGTTCTTC.